This TCR beta chain stems from a study of Ad26.COV2.S vaccination and SARS-CoV-2 variants. Findings of the study overall: Comparable non-spike TCR breadth was observed in vaccine and placebo recipients. Analyses that measured TCR breadth and depth may have underestimated total T cell responses.

This clone was detected only once. Its antigen is not identified. Assay: immunoSEQ multiplex PCR; the TCRdb copy retains only in-frame clones and omits some. The table lists under 400,000 clones, around 87% of them singletons. Treatment specified: 15 to 20 received Ad26.COV2.S at low or high dose, single or two shots; 5 received placebo; per-sample allocation not given. Sampling was performed 63 days after the first vaccine or placebo injection. CDR3 length equals 16 residues. With 0 bases removed from V and 4 bases from J, the gap between germline ends came to 16 bases. CDR1 and CDR2 from the germline V gene are SGHRS and YFSETQ.

The chain employs TRBV5-1 and TRBJ1-2, with D possibly being TRBD1 (6 bases). The clonotype was recovered from a person aged 18-60 years who received the Ad26.COV2.S COVID-19 vaccine or a placebo. Sample: peripheral blood, taken in a trial of Ad26.COV2.S vaccine versus placebo. The DNA of the CDR3 is TGCGCCAGCAGCTTGGCCCCCGGACAGCTTTTCTATGGCTACACCTTC. As protein: CASSLAPGQLFYGYTF.